The 15 T cell receptor beta chains in this list originate from one sample, sequenced in a study of blood T cell repertoires in COVID-19. The method was immunoSEQ multiplex PCR; TCRdb's version includes in-frame clones alone and lacks a portion of them. The sample holds roughly 55,000 clones; roughly 80% are singletons and the top ten take about 1.8%. Source material: peripheral blood. These receptors came from a woman aged 55-70 years with acute or convalescent COVID-19.

The chain employs TRBV5-1 and TRBJ2-2; D remains ambiguous. The V end was cut by 2 bases, the J end by 5 bases, with 10 bases between. The CDR3 length is 14 residues. CDR1 is SGHRS, CDR2 YFSETQ, per germline. CDR3 sequence reads: CASSLQGGTGELFF. CDR3 in DNA: TGCGCCAGCAGCTTACAAGGCGGTACCGGGGAGCTGTTTTTT.

This chain uses TRBV2 with TRBJ1-4; TRBD1 matches at 10 bases. CDR1 and CDR2 (germline): SNHLY, FYNNEI. The CDR3 consists of 16 residues. Trimming removed 8 bases from V and 5 bases from J; junction bases left unmatched: 11. The CDR3 DNA reads TGTGCCAGCTATAGGGACAGGGGTTGGGAGAATGAAAAACTGTTTTTT. Translating it yields CASYRDRGWENEKLFF.

This chain links TRBV6-6 with TRBJ2-1, with 9 bases lining up with TRBD2. In germline, CDR1 is MNHNY, CDR2 SVGAGI (reference sequence). The length of the CDR3 is 16 residues. The V gene end was trimmed by 0 bases and the J gene end by 9 bases; junction bases not matched to a gene: 9. The CDR3 DNA reads TGTGCCAGCAGTTACTCGACCAGCGGGGGGCAGGGTGAGCAGTTCTTC. This codes for CASSYSTSGGQGEQFF.

The chain carries TRBV6-5 and TRBJ1-5; D possibly corresponds to TRBD1 (6 bases). The CDR3 has 11 amino acids. CDR1 and CDR2 (germline): MNHEY, SVGAGI. With 8 bases removed from V and 9 bases from J, the gap between germline ends came to 11 bases. The CDR3 loop is CASGGGGPQHF. In DNA form, the CDR3 reads TGTGCCAGCGGGGGAGGGGGGCCCCAGCATTTT.

The rearrangement uses TRBV7-9 and TRBJ1-2, with D tentatively TRBD1 (6 bases). Germline assignment: CDR1 SEHNR and CDR2 FQNEAQ (reference sequence). The CDR3 totals 16 residues. V lost 0 bases and J 1 base, leaving 12 bases between the germline ends. The CDR3 DNA is TGTGCCAGCAGCTTAGCTTCGACAGGCATTAACTATGGCTACACCTTC. This translates into CASSLASTGINYGYTF.

J is TRBJ2-7 and V is TRBV21-1; the table's D call, TRBD2, was not checked against the DNA. TRBV21-1 is assigned pseudogene status. The CDR3 spans 17 residues. CDR3 bases: TGTGCCAGCAGCACCCACGGCGGGGACCCCCCCTCCTACGAGCAGTACTTC. Its protein is CASSTHGGDPPSYEQYF.

A single count supports this clone. In nucleotides, the CDR3 is TGTGCCAGCAGTAGGGACGGGCGAGGGGAGGGAGGCTACACCTTC. Amino acid sequence: CASSRDGRGEGGYTF. The rearrangement links TRBV28 to TRBJ1-2; D is possibly TRBD1 (5 bases). Germline V gene data show CDR1 as MDHEN and CDR2 as SYDVKM. The CDR3 is made up of 15 amino acids. V was shortened by 5 bases and J by 8 bases, with 21 bases between the two germline ends.

The chain is built from TRBV20-1 and TRBJ1-1, with 7 bases identical to TRBD1. Germline V gives CDR1 DFQATT, CDR2 SNEGSKA (reference sequence). There are 11 residues in the CDR3. Losses at the gene ends were 6 bases for V and 6 bases for J; bases not matched to a gene: 4. The DNA of the CDR3 is TGCAGTGCCCTTGGGACAGCTGAAGCTTTCTTT. Its protein is CSALGTAEAFF.

The J gene is TRBJ1-5, the V gene TRBV6-2 or TRBV6-3, with D unresolved. CDR1 and CDR2 (germline): MNHEY, SVGEGT. The CDR3 is made up of 14 amino acids. Deletions cut 2 bases from V and 10 bases from J, with 15 bases between. CDR3 amino acids: CASSYVRDFSPQHF. The CDR3 region has the DNA TGTGCCAGCAGTTACGTTCGGGATTTCTCCCCCCAGCATTTT.

The J gene is TRBJ2-3, the V gene TRBV2, with 10 bases lining up with TRBD2. Looked up from germline, CDR1 is SNHLY and CDR2 is FYNNEI. V dropped 5 bases and J dropped 2; count of bases not matched to a gene: 4. The CDR3 spans 15 residues. In DNA, the CDR3 is TGTGCCAGCAGTTTTACTAGCGGGACCACAGATACGCAGTATTTT. Its protein is CASSFTSGTTDTQYF.

CDR3 sequence (DNA): TGTGCCATTAGAACAGGGGGGATAGGGGAGAACACTGAAGCTTTCTTT. This encodes CAIRTGGIGENTEAFF. This sequence joins TRBV10-3 and TRBJ1-1; 8 nucleotides align to TRBD1. The germline gives CDR1 ENHRY, CDR2 SYGVKD. Trimming took 9 bases from V and 1 from J; bases not matched to a gene: 13. The CDR3 has 16 residues.

V is TRBV19 and J is TRBJ2-7; D not resolved. V was trimmed by 2 bases and J by 3 bases, leaving 11 bases between them. The germline V gene encodes CDR1 LNHDA and CDR2 SQIVND (reference sequence). This CDR3 contains 14 residues. CDR3 amino acids: CASSIRPQNYEQYF. CDR3 bases: TGTGCCAGTAGTATAAGACCACAGAACTACGAGCAGTACTTC. The full variable domain, its missing parts supplied by reference TRBV19 and TRBJ2-7, is DGGITQSPKYLFRKEGQNVTLSCEQNLNHDAMYWYRQDPGQGLRLIYYSQIVNDFQKGDIAEGYSVSREKKESFPLTVTSAQKNPTAFYLCASSIRPQNYEQYFGPGTRLTVT.

The chain carries TRBV10-3 and TRBJ1-2, with 7 nucleotides matching TRBD1. V lost 2 bases, J lost 4 bases, and 4 bases stayed unmatched. This CDR3 contains 14 residues. From germline, CDR1 is ENHRY and CDR2 SYGVKD. The CDR3 reads CAISEEKGAYGYTF. The CDR3 nucleotides read TGTGCCATCAGTGAGGAAAAGGGGGCCTATGGCTACACCTTC.

The chain carries TRBV19 and TRBJ2-1; the match to TRBD2 covers 8 bases. CDR3 length: 16 residues. Germline V gene sequence: CDR1 LNHDA, CDR2 SQIVND (reference sequence). V dropped 5 bases and J dropped 1; count of bases not matched to a gene: 7. The CDR3 DNA reads TGTGCCAGTAGTGGACTTGCGGGAGGTTCCTACAATGAGCAGTTCTTC. As protein: CASSGLAGGSYNEQFF.

The chain couples TRBV9 to TRBJ2-2, with D possibly matching TRBD1 (6 bases). Germline V gives CDR1 SGDLS, CDR2 YYNGEE. The CDR3 sequence is 16 residues long. V was shortened by 7 bases and J by 0 bases, with 16 bases between the two germline ends. The CDR3 DNA follows: TGTGCCAGCGGCGCCGGGACACCCTCGAACACCGGGGAGCTGTTTTTT. As protein: CASGAGTPSNTGELFF.